Listed below are T cell receptor beta chains from one sample, sequenced in a study of T cells in Graves' hyperthyroidism and ophthalmopathy. TCRdb fed the multiplex PCR reads into MiXCR, producing one record per CDR3 protein. The sample has under 400,000 distinct CDR3 sequences, roughly 25% seen once; the top ten hold more than 60%. What was sequenced was blood. The receptor source for this set is a man aged 45 to 65 with Graves' hyperthyroidism. CDR3s include the opening cysteine and the closing phenylalanine or tryptophan. Rows may omit the clone size; those that give it use once, few, many or a size class.

>TRBV19|TRBJ2-7|NA
CASGDRDYEQYF
>TRBV27|TRBJ2-2|NA
CASSLSWDGTGELFF
>TRBV6-2/TRBV6-3|TRBJ2-5|NA
CASSYIGPETQYF
>TRBV29-1|TRBJ1-2|few
CSVEEEGNDGYTF
>TRBV12-3/TRBV12-4|TRBJ2-3|NA
CASNRLAGGTDTQYF
>TRBV28|TRBJ2-1|few
CASSLKPGLPYNEQFF
>TRBV11-3|TRBJ1-3|NA
CASSGGASRGNTIYF
>TRBV19|TRBJ1-1|NA
CASSPRGGRTTEAFF
>TRBV6-1|TRBJ2-3|few
CASRASGTGPRNTQYF
>TRBV7-9|TRBJ2-7|few
CASSLEPVAYEQYF
>TRBV28|TRBJ2-2|NA
CASLAPNTGELFF
>TRBV11-2|TRBJ2-5|many
CASSLVYQGQETQYF
>TRBV7-2|TRBJ2-1|many
CASSRPETSGYNEQFF
>TRBV6-1|TRBJ2-3|NA
CASSRGSGTQYF
>TRBV28|TRBJ2-5|NA
CASSPHFEKAEEETQYF
>TRBV10-3|TRBJ2-1|few
CAILAGGYNEQFF
>TRBV18|TRBJ2-1|NA
CASNTGTSSAEQFF
>TRBV19|TRBJ1-5|NA
CASSMVEGAPHQPQHF
>TRBV25-1|TRBJ2-1|NA
CASSEYGGRNEQFF
>TRBV7-6|TRBJ2-2|NA
CASSLAGGGGLDAGELFF
>TRBV19|TRBJ2-5|once
CASSGTGRTQYF
>TRBV9|TRBJ2-1|NA
CASSVGSSADNEQFF
>TRBV12-3/TRBV12-4|TRBJ2-5|many
CASSYSGSRGTQYF
>TRBV20-1|TRBJ2-7|NA
CSASTPQRGEQYF
>TRBV7-3|TRBJ2-1|few
CASSATRTSAYNEQFF
>TRBV3-1|TRBJ1-2|few
CASGARDRGSYTF
>TRBV11-3|TRBJ2-2|NA
CASSLEGGAGELFF
>TRBV7-3|TRBJ2-1|many
CASSLGVASYNEQFF
>TRBV3-1|TRBJ2-3|NA
CASSQEQRSTQYF
>TRBV7-9|TRBJ2-2|few
CASSDSSGTGELFF
>TRBV5-6|TRBJ2-1|NA
CASRETKYNEQFF
>TRBV6-2/TRBV6-3|TRBJ2-2|few
CASTIAVGELFF
>TRBV20-1|TRBJ2-3|NA
CSAVAGGPKDTQYF
>TRBV7-9|TRBJ2-4|few
CASRTKENIQYF
>TRBV9|TRBJ1-1|NA
CASSVRPNTEAFF
>TRBV11-2|TRBJ2-3|many
CASSRAGGEDTQYF
>TRBV5-1|TRBJ2-7|many
CASSRLGGPILAYEQYF
>TRBV11-2|TRBJ2-1|few
CASSLRWRDNNEQFF
>TRBV30|TRBJ2-3|NA
CAWTPGYGGPQYF
>TRBV27|TRBJ2-1|NA
CASSSLLQGDEQFF
>TRBV29-1|TRBJ1-1|NA
CSVDLSGTEAFF
>TRBV4-1|TRBJ2-7|NA
CASSQETGTYEQYF
>TRBV3-1|TRBJ1-1|NA
CASSPQAAGGTEAFF
>TRBV13|TRBJ1-1|NA
CASTRDSFLNTEAFF
>TRBV2|TRBJ2-7|many
CASSEFRTPPYEQYF
>TRBV2|TRBJ2-5|many
CASTEMRLAGDEETQYF
>TRBV12-3/TRBV12-4|TRBJ1-4|NA
CASSLRLGKKLFF
>TRBV19|TRBJ2-5|NA
CASSPQQSKTRATQYF
>TRBV20-1|TRBJ2-4|few
CSARDGTAGLAVPGDIQYF
>TRBV12-5|TRBJ2-1|many
CASGLTGLEQFF
>TRBV15|TRBJ2-7|few
CTTSGAGNRDYEQYF
>TRBV2|TRBJ2-2|NA
CASSEVSTGELFF
>TRBV9|TRBJ1-1|NA
CASSVGPYIEAFF
>TRBV10-2|TRBJ2-1|many
CASSERLAGNNEQFF
>TRBV11-1|TRBJ1-2|NA
CASSRSGTDYGYTF
>TRBV12-5|TRBJ2-1|many
CASLQGTSGGYSYNEQFF
>TRBV5-1|TRBJ2-7|few
CASSSRTSGSTYEQYF